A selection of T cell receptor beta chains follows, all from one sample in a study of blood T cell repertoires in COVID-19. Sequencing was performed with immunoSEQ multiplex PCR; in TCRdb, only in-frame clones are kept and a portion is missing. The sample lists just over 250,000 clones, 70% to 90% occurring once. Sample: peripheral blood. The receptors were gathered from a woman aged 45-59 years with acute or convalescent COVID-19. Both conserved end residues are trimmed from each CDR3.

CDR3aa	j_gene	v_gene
AWRAEWGLAGVSNEQF	TRBJ2-1	TRBV30
ASSPAGGEQY	TRBJ2-7	TRBV6-6
ASSPRQNSPLH	TRBJ1-6	TRBV18
AISSTGNGYT	TRBJ1-2	TRBV10-3
ASSLIWSSNTGELF	TRBJ2-2	TRBV3-1/TRBV3-2
ASSVTGGEETQY	TRBJ2-5	TRBV9
ASSPPGTSGLSYEQY	TRBJ2-7	TRBV18
ASSNRQGPPGGGYT	TRBJ1-2	TRBV19
ASSQDSSGAGANVLT	TRBJ2-6	TRBV4-2
ASSPGTGATNEKLF	TRBJ1-4	TRBV7-3
ASSVATREQGDTEAF	TRBJ1-1	TRBV9
ASKADRIGYGYT	TRBJ1-2	TRBV27
ASSLTGSMNTEAF	TRBJ1-1	TRBV5-5
ASSQRTSGRADEQY	TRBJ2-7	TRBV5-1
ASSMQADYGYT	TRBJ1-2	TRBV19
ASSYSGGREKLF	TRBJ1-4	TRBV6-5
ASSLDKNYGYT	TRBJ1-2	TRBV5-5
AIKRGERETQY	TRBJ2-5	TRBV10-3
ASSVEGTRLAYEQY	TRBJ2-7	TRBV9
ASSPGRVGADTQY	TRBJ2-3	TRBV9
ASSLTGGEAF	TRBJ1-1	TRBV28
ASSADRGQTQY	TRBJ2-5	TRBV7-2
ASGGGTNTGELF	TRBJ2-2	TRBV11-2
SVRDRLNTEAF	TRBJ1-1	TRBV29-1
ASSKTRGGNEQF	TRBJ2-1	TRBV6-5
ASDEGNSGNTIY	TRBJ1-3	TRBV28
ASSRGLVSQY	TRBJ2-3	TRBV3-1/TRBV3-2
ASSLDRLENTGELF	TRBJ2-2	TRBV11-3
ASSLISGQETQY	TRBJ2-5	TRBV7-3
ATSRGWGDGYHEQY	TRBJ2-7	TRBV15
ASSHPAGGIDTQY	TRBJ2-3	TRBV4-1
ATLGGGNAEAF	TRBJ1-1	TRBV5-4
ASSPTQYGYT	TRBJ1-2	TRBV28
ASNNRGEDTQY	TRBJ2-3	TRBV19
ASKTSQSTDTQY	TRBJ2-3	TRBV6-5